This T cell receptor (beta chain) was sequenced during a study of shared clonotypes between healthy human individuals. About the research overall: Contributing individuals were two females and a few males aged 18 to 49. Study conclusions and caveats: Sampling covered nothing but blood. Tissue TCR repertoires likely differ from those found in blood.

The assay was immunoSEQ multiplex PCR, and TCRdb's table has in-frame clones only and misses some. The sample yields about 1.1 million clones, about 84% seen once. Points on this clone: The antigen is unknown. This same CDR3 is encoded by further DNA sequences in the sample.

This clonotype was sampled from a man younger than 35 in good health. Some clones in this sample may be carry-over from other donors' samples. The sample consisted of memory CD4+ T cells from PBMCs. Subset defined: CD45RA-negative fraction.

CDR3 nucleotide sequence: TGTGCCAGCAGCTTGGGGACAGTGGGTGAAAAACTGTTTTTT. It specifies CASSLGTVGEKLFF. The chain couples TRBV5-5 to TRBJ1-4; D may be TRBD1 (6 bases). V lost 0 bases and J lost 7, with 10 bases in between. The CDR3 covers 14 residues. Germline loops: CDR1 SGHKS, CDR2 YYEKEE (reference sequence).